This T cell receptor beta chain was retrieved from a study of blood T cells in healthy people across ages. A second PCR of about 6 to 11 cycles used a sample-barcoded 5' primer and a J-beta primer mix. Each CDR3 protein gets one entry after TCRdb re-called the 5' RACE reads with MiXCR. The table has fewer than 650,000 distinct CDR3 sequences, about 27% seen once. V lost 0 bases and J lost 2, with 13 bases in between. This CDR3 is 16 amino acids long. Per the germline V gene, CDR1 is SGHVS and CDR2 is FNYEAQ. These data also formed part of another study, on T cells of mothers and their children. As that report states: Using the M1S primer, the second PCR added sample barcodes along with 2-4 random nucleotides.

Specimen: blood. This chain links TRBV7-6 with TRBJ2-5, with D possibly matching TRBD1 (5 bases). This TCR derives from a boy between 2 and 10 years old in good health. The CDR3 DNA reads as TGTGCCAGCAGCTTAGCGGGGCAGGGCCTACAAGAGACCCAGTACTTC. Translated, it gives CASSLAGQGLQETQYF.